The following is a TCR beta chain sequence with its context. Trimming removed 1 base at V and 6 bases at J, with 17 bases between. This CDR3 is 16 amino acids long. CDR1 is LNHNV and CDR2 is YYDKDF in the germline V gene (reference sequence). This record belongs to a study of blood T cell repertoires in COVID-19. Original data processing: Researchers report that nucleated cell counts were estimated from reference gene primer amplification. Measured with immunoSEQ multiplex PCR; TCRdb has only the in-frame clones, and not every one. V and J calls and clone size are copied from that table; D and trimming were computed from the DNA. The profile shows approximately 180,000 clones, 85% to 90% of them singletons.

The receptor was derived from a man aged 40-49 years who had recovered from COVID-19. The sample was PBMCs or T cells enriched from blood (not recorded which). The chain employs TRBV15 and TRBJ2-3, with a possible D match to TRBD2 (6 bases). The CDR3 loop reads CATSRGGVKDMDTQYF. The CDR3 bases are TGTGCCACCAGCAGAGGGGGGGTAAAAGATATGGATACGCAGTATTTT.